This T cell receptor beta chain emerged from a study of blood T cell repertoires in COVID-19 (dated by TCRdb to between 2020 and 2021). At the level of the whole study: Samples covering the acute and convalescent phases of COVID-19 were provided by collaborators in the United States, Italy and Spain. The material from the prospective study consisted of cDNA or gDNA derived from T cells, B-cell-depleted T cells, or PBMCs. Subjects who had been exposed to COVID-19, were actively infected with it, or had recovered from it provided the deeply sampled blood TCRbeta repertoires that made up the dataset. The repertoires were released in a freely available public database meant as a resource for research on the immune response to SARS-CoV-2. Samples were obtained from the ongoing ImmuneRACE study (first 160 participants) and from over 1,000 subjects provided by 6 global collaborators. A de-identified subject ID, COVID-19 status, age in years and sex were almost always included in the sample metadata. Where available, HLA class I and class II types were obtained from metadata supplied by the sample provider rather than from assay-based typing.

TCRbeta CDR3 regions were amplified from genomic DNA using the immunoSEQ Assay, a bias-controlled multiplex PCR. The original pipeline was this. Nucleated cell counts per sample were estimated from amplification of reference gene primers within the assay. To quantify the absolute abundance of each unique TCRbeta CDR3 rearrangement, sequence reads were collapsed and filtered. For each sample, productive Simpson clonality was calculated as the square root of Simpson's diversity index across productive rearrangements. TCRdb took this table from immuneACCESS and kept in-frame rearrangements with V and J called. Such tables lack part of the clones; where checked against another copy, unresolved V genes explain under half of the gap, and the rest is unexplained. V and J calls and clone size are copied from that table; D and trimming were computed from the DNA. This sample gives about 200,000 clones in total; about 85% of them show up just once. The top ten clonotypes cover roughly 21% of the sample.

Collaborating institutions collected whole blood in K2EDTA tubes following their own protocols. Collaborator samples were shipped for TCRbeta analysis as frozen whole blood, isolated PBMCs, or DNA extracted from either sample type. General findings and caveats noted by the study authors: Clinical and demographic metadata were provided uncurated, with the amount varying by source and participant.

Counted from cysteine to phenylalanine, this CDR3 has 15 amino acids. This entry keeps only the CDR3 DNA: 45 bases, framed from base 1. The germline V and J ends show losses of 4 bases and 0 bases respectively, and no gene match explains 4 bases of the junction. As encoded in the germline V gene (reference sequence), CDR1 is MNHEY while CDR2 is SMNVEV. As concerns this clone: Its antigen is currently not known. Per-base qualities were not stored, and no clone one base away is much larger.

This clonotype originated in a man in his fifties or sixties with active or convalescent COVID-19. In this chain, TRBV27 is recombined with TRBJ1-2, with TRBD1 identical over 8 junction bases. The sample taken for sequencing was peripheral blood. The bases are TGTGCCAGCAGTTCATGGGACAGGCCTAACTATGGCTACACCTTC. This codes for CASSSWDRPNYGYTF.